This TCR beta chain stems from a study of Tregs in tolerant kidney transplant recipients. The table lists this clone with a count of one. Its antigen is not identified. CD4+CD25+CD127- Tregs, CD4+CD25- non-Tregs, CD4 and CD8 cells were sorted. Whole-study results and caveats: Few patients were studied, so findings need validation in larger groups.

Data came from immunoSEQ multiplex PCR; TCRdb stores just in-frame clones and leaves some out. The data contain hundreds of thousands of clones, roughly 84% of them singletons. From germline, CDR1 is SGHDT and CDR2 YYEEEE. CDR3 size: 12 residues. V lost 4 bases and J lost 6, with 11 bases in between. The chain has TRBV5-6 and TRBJ2-7; the D call may be TRBD1 or TRBD2 (5 bases each). The TCR originated in a human donor in good health. The sample comprised CD4+ T cells from blood. CDR3 coding DNA: TGTGCCAGCAGCACTCGGGACCCCGAGCAGTACTTC. Translated, it gives CASSTRDPEQYF.